The T cell receptor (beta chain) described here comes from a study of CD8+ T cells in alopecia areata. TCR sequencing used cDNA made by reverse transcription of extracted RNA. The method was immunoSEQ multiplex PCR; TCRdb's version includes in-frame clones alone and lacks a portion of them. Among around 120,000 clones listed, 55% to 80% were seen once. This CDR3 is built from 15 residues. From germline, CDR1 is LGHNA and CDR2 YNFKEQ. Trimming took 4 bases from V and 5 from J; bases not matched to a gene: 10. The TCR sequence derives from a human donor in good health. V gene TRBV4-2 combines with J gene TRBJ1-2, with TRBD1 identical over 7 bases. Material: CD4+ T cells sorted from blood. CDR3 amino acids: CASSPAQGVGYGYTF. DNA of the CDR3: TGTGCCAGCAGCCCGGCCCAGGGGGTCGGGTATGGCTACACCTTC.